This T cell receptor (beta chain) stems from a study of Graves' ophthalmopathy and Graves' hyperthyroidism. Beta-chain TCR CDR3 regions were amplified from RNA transcripts. HTBI primers were used in a first-round RT-PCR, which preceded a second-round multiplex PCR. MiXCR was run by TCRdb on the multiplex PCR reads, yielding one entry per CDR3 protein. The data hold around 1,000,000 distinct CDR3 sequences, with less than 45% observed a single time. Germline values: CDR1 KGHDR, CDR2 SFDVKD. The CDR3 extends over 15 amino acids. This clonotype has just a few counts. One end of the junction varies from germline; a read error may be responsible.

The TCR sequence derives from an adult man with Graves' hyperthyroidism. This rearrangement joins TRBV24-1 to TRBJ2-7, with D maybe TRBD2 (6 bases). Sample: peripheral blood or thyroid tissue (not recorded which). The CDR3 sequence: CASSTFRGFRDEQYF. DNA of the CDR3: TGTGCCAGCAGTACTTTCCGGGGGTTTCGAGACGAGCAGTACTTT.